This record concerns one T cell receptor beta chain sequence. The specificity of this receptor is unknown. No much larger clone is present one base from it, and per-base qualities are unavailable. The CDR3, from cysteine to phenylalanine, totals 14 residues. Of all the DNA, just the CDR3 is kept, 42 bases in frame from base 1. V is reduced by 4 bases and J by 3 bases, leaving a spacing of 12 bases between them. This entry comes from a study of shared clonotypes between healthy human individuals (dated by TCRdb to the early 2020s). As for the study more broadly: The cohort comprised two women and a few men aged 18 to 49 years. For each donor, CD4 naive and CD4 memory were each run on three plates, CD8 naive on two plates, and CD8 memory on one plate. To estimate repertoire size and how much clonotypes are shared between individuals, the study performed deep sequencing of blood TCR repertoires from about five healthy adults. Different laboratories and diverse techniques were used to prepare libraries and sequence TCR repertoires, to increase sequencing depth and limit assay-specific biases. Per donor, leukapheresis produced somewhere between about 0.94 and 8.9 billion PBMCs. Findings and caveats that apply to the study as a whole: Across a few donors, about 5% of naive CD4, approximately 4% of naive CD8, 2.3% of memory CD4, and under 0.45% of memory CD8 clonotypes were shared. Based on pairwise subsampling, the degree of clonotype sharing among donors was expected to be affected by sequencing depth. Rarefaction of sorted-subset datasets indicated incomplete sequencing despite the large sequencing depth. Sampling was restricted to blood, and TCR repertoires in tissue are likely to differ from TCR repertoires in blood. Because the study included only a small number of donors, the genetic and exposure-history diversity represented was limited. Compared with non-shared clonotypes, the clonotypes found in all four sorted-subset donors had higher generation probabilities. Naive subsets generally had larger estimated clonotype richness than memory subsets did.

Using the deep immunoSEQ assay, TCR CDR3 regions were amplified from genomic DNA by multiplex PCR. Extracted genomic DNA from each cell subset was spread evenly across all wells of several immunoSEQ 96-well plates, with each plate serving as a replicate. For sorted subsets, each replicate PCR was loaded with approximately 0.2 ug genomic DNA, equivalent to 30,000 or so T cell genomes. Purified libraries were measured with a Qubit 3.0 fluorometer, size-checked on a Bioanalyzer 2100, and measured again with the KAPA Library Quantification kit. Each immunoSEQ 96-well plate was sequenced on its own single-read 150-cycle Illumina NextSeq 550 flow cell. The original methods were these. Because only junctional sequences without quality scores were contained in the immunoSEQ output, filtering matching that applied to full-length reads could not be performed. To assign V/J genes and CDR3, sequences were annotated against IMGT germline references using PyIR, a Python wrapper for IgBLAST v1.9. Reads were removed for weak V/J assignments (E-value above 1e-6), missing CDR3, stop codons, out-of-frame junctions, or ambiguous translated residues. V3J clonotypes were defined as sequences sharing an identical inferred V gene, J gene, and CDR3 amino acid sequence. Percentage overlap between repertoires was calculated by dividing the number of shared unique clonotypes by the size of the smaller repertoire. Three approaches were used to assess repertoire richness: RTK rarefaction, the Chao1 estimator, and Recon v2.1 estimates of unobserved clonotypes. Generation probabilities for all TCRbeta clonotypes obtained by the gDNA method from a handful of donors were computed using OLGA. In TCRdb, the immuneACCESS table is reduced to in-frame sequences with V and J assigned. These tables do not hold every clone; where another copy was compared, an unresolved V gene accounts for under half, and the others remain unexplained. V, J and clone size were drawn from that table, and D and trimming were deduced from the DNA. The sample table holds some 2,500,000 clones, of which approximately 90% were seen once. The top ten clonotypes cover around 0.38% of the sample.

The donors were healthy, HIV-negative adults who had no recently reported acute infections or vaccinations. Every donor was a Caucasian adult living in Nashville, Tennessee, USA. CD4+ T cells were enriched by magnetic negative selection; naive cells were then positively selected on CD45RA, and the negative fraction formed the memory subset. After blood collection by leukapheresis, PBMCs were isolated using Ficoll-Histopaque density gradient centrifugation and then cryopreserved in the vapor phase of liquid nitrogen. Analytical flow cytometry was used to check the purity and quantity of every magnetically sorted T cell population. Each sorted fraction had its genomic DNA isolated and then quantified by UV absorbance on a Nanodrop 2000c.

The V and J genes are TRBV5-3 and TRBJ2-3; the D gene cannot be named for sure. TRBV5-3 is an open reading frame whose function is uncertain. The sample consisted of naive CD4+ T cells from PBMCs. The sample's cell subset or site label, decoded: CD45RA+ positively selected. This receptor was taken from a man between 18 and 29 years old in good health. Some clones in this sample may be carry-over from other donors' samples. The CDR3 sequence is CARSPCTGTDTQYF. The nucleotide sequence is given as TGTGCCAGAAGCCCATGTACTGGAACAGATACGCAGTATTTT.